Listed here is a single TCR beta chain. Its antigen remains undetermined. No base quality information exists; no much larger clone differs at one position. These data belong to a study of OX40 agonist ivuxolimab in advanced cancers. Study-level background: Ivuxolimab was a fully human IgG2 agonistic monoclonal antibody targeting the costimulatory receptor OX40 (CD134). Intravenous ivuxolimab was administered to patients every 2 weeks at six dose levels: 0.01, 0.1, 0.3, 1.5, 3 and 10 mg/kg. Among the roughly 52 dose-escalation patients, approximately 20 had hepatocellular carcinoma, approximately 15 melanoma, 9 renal cell carcinoma and 9 head and neck cancer. A male proportion of 75% to 85% and a mean age of approximately 61 years, ranging from roughly 23 to 79, were recorded for the dose-escalation cohort. Patients were allowed to have had prior anti-PD-1, anti-PD-L1 or anti-CTLA-4 therapy, and approximately 43% of the dose-escalation patients had previously received checkpoint inhibitors. Partial responses occurred in three dose-escalation patients: two with cutaneous melanoma and one with hepatocellular carcinoma. Peripheral TCRbeta sequencing aimed to test whether ivuxolimab altered TCR sequence diversity and caused clonal T-cell expansion. The monotherapy dose-escalation portion (N of about 50 patients) of the phase I ivuxolimab trial is reported in the paper.

To sequence the TCRbeta CDR3 region, genomic DNA was isolated from the sorted cells. The immunoSEQ Assay was used for sequencing of TCRbeta CDR3 regions. What TCRdb holds here is the immuneACCESS table cut down to in-frame rearrangements. Part of the clones is not present; checked against another copy, under half of the missing clones reflect an unresolved V gene, and the others are unexplained. A total of approximately 99,000 clones appear in this sample, approximately 87% of them only once. The ten biggest clones cover roughly 5% of the sample. The investigation overall reported the following: Low levels of normalized T-cell clonal expansion were also shown by some nonresponding patients. In the 0.1-3.0 mg/kg groups, partial responders had among the lowest normalized peripheral clonal expansion, particularly in CD8+ T cells. At doses of 0.1 to 3.0 mg/kg, clonal expansion of both CD4+ and CD8+ blood T cells was observed from baseline to week 6. Which antigens the clonally expanded peripheral T cells were specific for was not determined. On average, CD8+ T cells showed more expanded clones than CD4+ T cells after ivuxolimab.

Trimming removed 3 bases from V and 2 bases from J, leaving 13 bases between the germline ends. Via the germline V gene (reference sequence), CDR1 is LNHDA and CDR2 SQIVND. The CDR3 measures 15 amino acids from cysteine to phenylalanine. The DNA shown is the 45-base CDR3, in frame from base 1. Patients with a history of autoimmune disease or receiving systemic immunosuppression were excluded from the trial. Peripheral blood for TCR sequencing was collected from all dose cohorts at baseline, on cycle 4 day 1, and on cycle 7 day 1. Samples came from an open-label, multicenter, first-in-human phase I dose-escalation trial of ivuxolimab. Adults with locally advanced or metastatic head and neck squamous cell, hepatocellular, melanoma or renal cell carcinoma were enrolled in the trial. Before TCR sequencing, CD4+ T cells and CD8+ T cells from peripheral blood were sorted into separate populations.

This material consisted of CD4+ or CD8+ T cells sorted from blood, taken in a trial of the OX40 agonist ivuxolimab. The V gene is TRBV19 and the J gene is TRBJ2-5; the D gene is possibly TRBD1, with 6 bases matching. This sequence was found in an adult with an advanced solid tumor such as melanoma, head and neck, liver or kidney cancer. The sequenced DNA is TGTGCCAGTAGTATGGGGGACACGTATCAAGAGACCCAGTACTTC. Translated, this gives CASSMGDTYQETQYF.